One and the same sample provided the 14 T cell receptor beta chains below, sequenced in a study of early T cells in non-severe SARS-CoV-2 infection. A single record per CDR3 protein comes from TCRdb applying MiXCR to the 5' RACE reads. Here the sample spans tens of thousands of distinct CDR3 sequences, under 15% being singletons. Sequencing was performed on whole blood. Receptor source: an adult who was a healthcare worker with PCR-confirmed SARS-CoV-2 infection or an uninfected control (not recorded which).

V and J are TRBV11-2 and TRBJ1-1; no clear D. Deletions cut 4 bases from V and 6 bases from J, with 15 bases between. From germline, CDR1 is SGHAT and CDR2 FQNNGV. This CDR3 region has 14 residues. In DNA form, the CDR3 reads TGTGCCAGCAGCTCCCAAATCGCGAGCGCTGAAGCTTTCTTT. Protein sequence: CASSSQIASAEAFF.

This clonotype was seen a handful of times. The CDR3 sequence is CASSYPRQESSYNEQFF. The CDR3 region has the DNA TGTGCCAGCAGTTACCCTCGACAGGAGAGCTCCTACAATGAGCAGTTCTTC. The V call is TRBV6-6, the J call TRBJ2-1; D may be TRBD1 (6 bases). The CDR3 spans 17 residues. V was clipped by 2 bases and J by 0 bases, with 14 bases between them. Germline CDR1 and CDR2: MNHNY and SVGAGI (reference sequence).

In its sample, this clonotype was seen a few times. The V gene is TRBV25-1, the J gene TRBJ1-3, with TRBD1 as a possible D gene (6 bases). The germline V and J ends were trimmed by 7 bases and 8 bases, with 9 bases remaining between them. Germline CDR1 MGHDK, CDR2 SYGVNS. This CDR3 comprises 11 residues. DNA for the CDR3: TGTGCCAGCATACAGGGTTACACCATATATTTT. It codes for CASIQGYTIYF.

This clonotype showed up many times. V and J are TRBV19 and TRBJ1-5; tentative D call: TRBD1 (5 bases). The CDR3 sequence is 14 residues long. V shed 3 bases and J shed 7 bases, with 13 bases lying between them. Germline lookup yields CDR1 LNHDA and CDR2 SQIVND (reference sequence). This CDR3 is CASSMRGPEQPQHF. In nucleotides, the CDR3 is TGTGCCAGTAGTATGCGGGGACCCGAACAGCCCCAGCATTTT.

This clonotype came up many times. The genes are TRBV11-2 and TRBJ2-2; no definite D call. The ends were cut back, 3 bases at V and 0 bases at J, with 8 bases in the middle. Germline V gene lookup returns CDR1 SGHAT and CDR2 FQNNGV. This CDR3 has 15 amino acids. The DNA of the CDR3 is TGTGCCAGCAGCTTCGTGGCCTCGAACACCGGGGAGCTGTTTTTT. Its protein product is CASSFVASNTGELFF.

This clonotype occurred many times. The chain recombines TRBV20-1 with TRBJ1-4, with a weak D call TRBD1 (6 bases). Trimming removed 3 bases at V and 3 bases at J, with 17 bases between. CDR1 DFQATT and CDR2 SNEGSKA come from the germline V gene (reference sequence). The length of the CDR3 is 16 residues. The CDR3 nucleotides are TGCAGTGCTAGGGTGGGGGCCGAAGCAGCTAATGAAAAACTGTTTTTT. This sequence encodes CSARVGAEAANEKLFF.

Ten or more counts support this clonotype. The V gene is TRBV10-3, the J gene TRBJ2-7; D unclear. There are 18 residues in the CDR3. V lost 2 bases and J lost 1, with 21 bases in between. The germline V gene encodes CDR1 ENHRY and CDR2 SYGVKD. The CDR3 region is CAISEGLGSAPGSYEQYF. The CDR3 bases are TGTGCCATCAGTGAGGGGCTAGGCTCCGCCCCAGGTTCCTACGAGCAGTACTTC.

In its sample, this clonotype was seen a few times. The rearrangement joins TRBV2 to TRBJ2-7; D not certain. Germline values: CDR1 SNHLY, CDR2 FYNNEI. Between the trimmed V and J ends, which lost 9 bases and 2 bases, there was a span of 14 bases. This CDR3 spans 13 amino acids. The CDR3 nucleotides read TGTGCCAGAACCAACCCTAACCCCTACGAGCAGTACTTC. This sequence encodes CARTNPNPYEQYF.

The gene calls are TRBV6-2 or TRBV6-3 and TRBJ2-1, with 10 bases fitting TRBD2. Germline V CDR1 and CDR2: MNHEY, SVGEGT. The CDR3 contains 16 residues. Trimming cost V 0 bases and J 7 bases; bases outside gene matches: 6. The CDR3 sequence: CASSYSSGGAANEQFF. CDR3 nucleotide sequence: TGTGCCAGCAGTTACTCAAGCGGGGGGGCCGCTAATGAGCAGTTCTTC.

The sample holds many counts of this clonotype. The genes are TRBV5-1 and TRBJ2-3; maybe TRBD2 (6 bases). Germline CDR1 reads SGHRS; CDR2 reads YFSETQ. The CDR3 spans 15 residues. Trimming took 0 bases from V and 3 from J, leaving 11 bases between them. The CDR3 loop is CASSLAPGTTDTQYF. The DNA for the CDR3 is TGCGCCAGCAGCTTGGCCCCAGGGACTACAGATACGCAGTATTTT.

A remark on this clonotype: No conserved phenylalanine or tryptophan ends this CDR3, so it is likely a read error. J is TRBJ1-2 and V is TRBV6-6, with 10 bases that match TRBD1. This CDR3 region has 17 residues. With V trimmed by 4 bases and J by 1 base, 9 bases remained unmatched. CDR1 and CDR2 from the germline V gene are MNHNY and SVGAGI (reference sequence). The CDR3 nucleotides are TGTGCCAGCAGTTCGGACAGGGGGACCGTAAATAACTATGGCTACACCCTC. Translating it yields CASSSDRGTVNNYGYTL.

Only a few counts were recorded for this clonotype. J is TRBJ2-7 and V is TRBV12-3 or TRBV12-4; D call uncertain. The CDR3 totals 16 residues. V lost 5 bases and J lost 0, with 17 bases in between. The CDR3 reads CASSPNDPLSSYEQYF. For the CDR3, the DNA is TGTGCCAGCAGTCCAAACGACCCATTGAGCTCCTACGAGCAGTACTTC.

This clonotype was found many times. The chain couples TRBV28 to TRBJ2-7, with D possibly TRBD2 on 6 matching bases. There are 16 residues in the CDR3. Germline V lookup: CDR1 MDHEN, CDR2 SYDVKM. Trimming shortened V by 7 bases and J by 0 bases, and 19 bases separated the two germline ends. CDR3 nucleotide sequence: TGTGCCAGCATTCCCTCGGAGGGCCTGAACTCCTACGAGCAGTACTTC. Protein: CASIPSEGLNSYEQYF. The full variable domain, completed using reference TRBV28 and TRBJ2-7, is DVKVTQSSRYLVKRTGEKVFLECVQDMDHENMFWYRQDPGLGLRLIYFSYDVKMKEKGDIPEGYSVSREKKERFSLILESASTNQTSMYLCASIPSEGLNSYEQYFGPGTRLTVT.

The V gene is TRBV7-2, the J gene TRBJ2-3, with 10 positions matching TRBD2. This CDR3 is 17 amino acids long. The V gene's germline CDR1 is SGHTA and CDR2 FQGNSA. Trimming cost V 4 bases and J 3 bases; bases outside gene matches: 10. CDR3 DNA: TGTGCCAGCAGCTACAAAAGCGGGGGGGCGGTGACAGATACGCAGTATTTT. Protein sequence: CASSYKSGGAVTDTQYF.